This TCR beta chain was captured in a study of shared clonotypes between healthy human individuals. Here immunoSEQ multiplex PCR was the method, and the copy in TCRdb shows in-frame clones only, minus some. The data show roughly 1,800,000 clones, with around 96% seen just once and less than 1.5% held by the top ten. Naivety among CD8 cells was defined by CD45RO negativity and positive CCR7 selection, thereby excluding terminally differentiated effector memory CD45RA+ cells. Study-wide points: Estimated richness values were generally larger in naive subsets than in memory subsets.

Concerning this clone: The antigen is unknown.

Germline V gene lookup returns CDR1 SGDLS and CDR2 YYNGEE. The CDR3 totals 14 residues. Trimming cost V 4 bases and J 6 bases, with 13 bases left between them. Source material: naive CD8+ T cells sorted from blood. The chain employs TRBV9 and TRBJ2-2; possibly TRBD1 for D (6 bases). The origin of this receptor is a man between 18 and 29 years old in good health. The CDR3 DNA follows: TGTGCCAGCAGCACCACAGGGTATCCCGGGGAGCTGTTTTTT. This gives the protein CASSTTGYPGELFF.